This T cell receptor (beta chain) was observed in a study of cytomegalovirus exposure and HLA in healthy donors. Overall study context: Earlier sequencing of approximately 180 million T cells yielded roughly 100 million unique TCR beta sequences.

Study-level results: The authors later found HLA-associated TCR beta chains more clonally expanded than equally common others. With further analysis later on, most CMV-associated TCR beta chains appeared HLA-restricted. Later, an analysis found that common viral pathogens appeared to be linked with several of the most significant clusters.

V shed 4 bases and J shed 5 bases, with 18 bases lying between them. This CDR3 comprises 14 residues. The V gene's germline CDR1 is SQVTM and CDR2 ANQGSEA. The PCR contained 60 Vbeta and 13 Jbeta primers. Measured with immunoSEQ multiplex PCR; TCRdb has only the in-frame clones, and not every one. The sample has around 130,000 clones; over 8% are singletons. As to this clone: What it binds is not known.

Material for sequencing was PBMCs. The sequence derives from a middle-aged man in good health and CMV-seronegative. This chain connects TRBV29-1 to TRBJ2-7; D is perhaps TRBD2 (7 bases). CDR3 bases: TGCAGCGTTGGGTTTGGTGGGGGGGGCAACGAGCAGTACTTC. Its protein product is CSVGFGGGGNEQYF.